This T cell receptor (beta chain) was recovered during a study of blood T cell repertoires in COVID-19 (dated by TCRdb to the early 2020s). Regarding the study in general: The collaborator samples originated in the United States, Italy and Spain and spanned the acute and convalescent phases of COVID-19. Where available, HLA class I and class II types were taken from metadata supplied by the sample provider and were not determined by assay-based typing. The material from the prospective study consisted of cDNA or gDNA derived from T cells, B-cell-depleted T cells, or PBMCs. A de-identified subject ID, COVID-19 status, age in years and sex were almost always included in the sample metadata. The repertoires were made available in a free public database intended to serve as a resource for research on the immune response to SARS-CoV-2. Samples came from the ongoing ImmuneRACE study (first 160 participants) plus 1,254 subjects from 6 global collaborators. The dataset comprised deeply sampled blood TCRbeta repertoires from subjects exposed to, actively infected with, or recovered from COVID-19. The investigation overall reported the following: How much clinical and demographic metadata was included differed by source and by participant, and the metadata was provided uncurated.

The table lists this clone with a count of one. It has no known antigen specificity. It has no much larger one-base neighbor in the sample; base qualities were not kept. Enrolling through a virtual design, the prospective study's participants ranged in age from about 18 to 89 years and lived across 24 United States geographic areas. In the prospective study, cohorts were assigned on the basis of participant-reported clinical history obtained from a screening survey and a study questionnaire. Exposed participants had been in contact, within 2 weeks of entering the study, with a person who had a PCR-confirmed or clinician-diagnosed case of COVID-19. Each participant in the prospective study had whole blood, serum and a nasopharyngeal or oropharyngeal swab collected by mobile phlebotomists. Over a roughly two-month period, participants in the prospective study had the option of providing additional blood draws and questionnaires. Before DNA extraction, blood samples from the prospective study were shipped at room temperature or frozen.

TCRbeta CDR3 regions were amplified from genomic DNA using the immunoSEQ Assay, a bias-controlled multiplex PCR. The paper's data handling went like this. The number of nucleated cells in each sample was estimated from the amplification of reference gene primers within the assay. To quantify the absolute abundance of each unique TCRbeta CDR3 rearrangement, sequence reads were collapsed and filtered. For each sample, productive Simpson clonality was calculated by taking the square root of Simpson's diversity index across productive rearrangements. TCRdb limited this immuneACCESS table to in-frame rearrangements with V and J called. A share of clones is missing; checked studies link under half to unresolved V genes, and the rest is unexplained. V and J calls and clone size are those listed in that table; D and trimming were worked out from the DNA. Recorded for this sample are around 340,000 clones; around nine tenths of them occurred a single time. Jointly, the top ten make up under 1.2% of the sample.

The sequence was collected from a woman aged 25-40 years who had been exposed to COVID-19. The sample taken for sequencing was PBMCs or T cells enriched from blood (not recorded which).

The nucleotide sequence is TGTGCCAGCAGCCAGCTCAGGGGGTCGTCTGGAAACACCATATATTTT. Translated, this gives CASSQLRGSSGNTIYF. Recombination joined TRBV14 with TRBJ1-3, and 7 junction bases match TRBD1. The CDR3, from cysteine to phenylalanine, totals 16 residues. Just CDR3 DNA is preserved here, 48 bases in frame from base 1. After removal of 3 bases from V and 1 base from J, the junction retains 6 bases not matched to a gene. The CDR1 and CDR2 encoded by the germline V gene are SGHDN and FVKESK.